These T cell receptor beta chains were read from a single sample in a study of blood T cells in healthy people across ages. TCRdb recomputed calls from the 5' RACE reads with MiXCR, one row per CDR3 protein. Counted here are 550,000 to 650,000 distinct CDR3 sequences, approximately 30% occurring once; the ten biggest clones make up around 16%. What was sequenced was blood. The source of these receptors is an elderly woman in good health. Both conserved end residues are part of each CDR3.

TRBJ1-2 | TRBV6-6 | CASSYGQGTNYGYTF
TRBJ2-7 | TRBV7-9 | CASSYGTITEQYF
TRBJ2-4 | TRBV5-1 | CASSFERNRVGNIQYF
TRBJ1-4 | TRBV5-5 | CASSLVQINEKLFF
TRBJ2-3 | TRBV11-2 | CASSSQGQGSTDTQYF
TRBJ2-1 | TRBV7-2 | CASSLATLYKNEQFF
TRBJ2-7 | TRBV6-1 | CASSETGQVIYEQYF
TRBJ2-7 | TRBV7-3 | CAGSVTGATSGASYNERYF
TRBJ2-6 | TRBV30 | CAWNSGANVLTF
TRBJ2-3 | TRBV5-1 | CASSFGLVSSDTQYF